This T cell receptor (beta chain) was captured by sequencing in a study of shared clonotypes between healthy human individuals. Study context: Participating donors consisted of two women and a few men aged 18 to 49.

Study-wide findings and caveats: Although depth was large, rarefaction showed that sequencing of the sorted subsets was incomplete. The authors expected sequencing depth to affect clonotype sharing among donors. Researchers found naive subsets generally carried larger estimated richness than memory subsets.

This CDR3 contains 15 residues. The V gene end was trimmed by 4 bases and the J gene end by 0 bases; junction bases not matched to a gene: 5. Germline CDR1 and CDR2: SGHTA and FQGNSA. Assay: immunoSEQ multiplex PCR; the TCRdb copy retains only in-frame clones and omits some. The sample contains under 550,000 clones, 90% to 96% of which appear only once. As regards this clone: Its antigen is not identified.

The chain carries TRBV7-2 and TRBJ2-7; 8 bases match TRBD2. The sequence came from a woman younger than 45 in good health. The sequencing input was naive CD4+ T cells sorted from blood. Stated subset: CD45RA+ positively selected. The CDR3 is CASSSSGRSSYEQYF. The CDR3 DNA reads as TGTGCCAGCAGCTCTAGCGGGCGGAGCTCCTACGAGCAGTACTTC.